At least ten counts were recorded for the clone carrying this TCR beta chain. Its antigen remains unidentified. Researchers tagged individual cDNA molecules with unique molecular identifiers. TCRdb fed the 5' RACE reads into MiXCR, producing one record per CDR3 protein. The sample consists of tens of thousands of distinct CDR3 sequences, roughly 10% of them appearing once. Germline V gene data show CDR1 as SGHTA and CDR2 as FQGTGA. The CDR3 is 14 amino acids. Trimming at V came to 5 bases and at J to 1 base, leaving 4 bases not matched to a gene. The sample belongs to a study of early T cells in non-severe SARS-CoV-2 infection. Study as a whole: Sequencing was performed on bulk RNA from unsorted whole blood, leaving chains unpaired. Whole-study results and caveats: VDJdb matching favored anti-spike CD8 responses, missing private and CD4 specificities.

The rearrangement links TRBV7-3 to TRBJ1-1; 7 positions match TRBD1. The sequenced material came from whole blood. The sequence was collected from an adult who was a healthcare worker with PCR-confirmed SARS-CoV-2 infection or an uninfected control (not recorded which). CDR3 nucleotides: TGTGCCAGCAGCCCAACAGGGGCGAACACTGAAGCTTTCTTT. This sequence encodes CASSPTGANTEAFF.